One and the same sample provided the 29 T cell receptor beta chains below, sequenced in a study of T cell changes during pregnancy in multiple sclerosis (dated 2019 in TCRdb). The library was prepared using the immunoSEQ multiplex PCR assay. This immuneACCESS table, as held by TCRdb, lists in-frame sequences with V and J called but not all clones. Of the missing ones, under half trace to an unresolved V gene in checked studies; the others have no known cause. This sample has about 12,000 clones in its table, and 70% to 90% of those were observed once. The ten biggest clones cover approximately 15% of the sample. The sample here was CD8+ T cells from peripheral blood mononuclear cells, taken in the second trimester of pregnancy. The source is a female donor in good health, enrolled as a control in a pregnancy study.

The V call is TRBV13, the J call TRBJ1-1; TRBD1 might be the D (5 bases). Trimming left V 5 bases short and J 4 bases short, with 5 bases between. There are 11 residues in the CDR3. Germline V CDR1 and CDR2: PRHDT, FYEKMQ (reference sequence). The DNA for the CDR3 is TGTGCCAGCAGCCAGGGCACTGAAGCTTTCTTT. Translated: CASSQGTEAFF.

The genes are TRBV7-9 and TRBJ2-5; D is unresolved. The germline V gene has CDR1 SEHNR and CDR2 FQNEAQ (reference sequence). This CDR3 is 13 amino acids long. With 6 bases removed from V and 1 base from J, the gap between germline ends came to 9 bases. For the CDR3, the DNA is TGTGCCAGCAGTTTTACAGTCCAAGAGACCCAGTACTTC. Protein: CASSFTVQETQYF.

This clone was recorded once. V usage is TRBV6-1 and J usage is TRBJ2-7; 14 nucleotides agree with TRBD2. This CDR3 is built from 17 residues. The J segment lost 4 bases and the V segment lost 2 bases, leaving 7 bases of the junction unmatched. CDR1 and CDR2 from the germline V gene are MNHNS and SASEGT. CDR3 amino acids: CASSEPPGLAGEYEQYF. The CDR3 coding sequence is TGTGCCAGCAGTGAACCCCCGGGACTAGCGGGAGAATACGAGCAGTACTTC.

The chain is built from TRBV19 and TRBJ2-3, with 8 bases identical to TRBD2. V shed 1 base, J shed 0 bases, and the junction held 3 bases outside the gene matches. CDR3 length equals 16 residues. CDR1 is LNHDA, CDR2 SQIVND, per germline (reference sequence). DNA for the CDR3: TGTGCCAGTAGTATAGGGTCTAGCGGGAGCACAGATACGCAGTATTTT. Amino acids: CASSIGSSGSTDTQYF.

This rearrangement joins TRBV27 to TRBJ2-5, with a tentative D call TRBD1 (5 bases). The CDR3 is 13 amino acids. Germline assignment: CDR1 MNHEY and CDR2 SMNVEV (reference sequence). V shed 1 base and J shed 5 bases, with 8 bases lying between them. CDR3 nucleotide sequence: TGTGCCAGCAGTTTATATGGGGCGGAGACCCAGTACTTC. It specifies CASSLYGAETQYF.

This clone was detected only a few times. CDR3 in amino acids: CASSLGLAGGANTGELFF. The CDR3 region has the DNA TGTGCCAGCAGCTTGGGTCTAGCGGGGGGAGCGAACACCGGGGAGCTGTTTTTT. The J gene is TRBJ2-2, the V gene TRBV5-5, with 11 bases matching TRBD2. V lost 0 bases and J lost 0; bases outside the gene matches: 4. CDR3 length: 18 residues. CDR1 is SGHKS, CDR2 YYEKEE, per germline (reference sequence).

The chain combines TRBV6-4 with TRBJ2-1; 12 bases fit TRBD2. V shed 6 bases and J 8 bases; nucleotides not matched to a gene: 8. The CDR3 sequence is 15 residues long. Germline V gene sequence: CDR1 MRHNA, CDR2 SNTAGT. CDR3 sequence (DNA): TGTGCCAGCAGCCCGACTAGCGGGAGCGTCGATGAGCAGTTCTTC. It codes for CASSPTSGSVDEQFF.

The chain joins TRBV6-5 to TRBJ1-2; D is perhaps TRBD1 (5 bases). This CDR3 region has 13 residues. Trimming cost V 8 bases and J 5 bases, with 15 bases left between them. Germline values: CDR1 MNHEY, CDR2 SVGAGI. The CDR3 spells CASGRGGSYGYTF. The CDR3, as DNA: TGTGCCAGCGGGAGGGGTGGGAGTTATGGCTACACCTTC.

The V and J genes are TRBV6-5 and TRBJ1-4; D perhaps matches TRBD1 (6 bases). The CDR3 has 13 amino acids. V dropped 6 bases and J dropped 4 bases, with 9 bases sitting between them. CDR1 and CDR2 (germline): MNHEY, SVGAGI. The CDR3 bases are TGTGCCAGCAGCCCCAGGGGTAATGAAAAACTGTTTTTT. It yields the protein CASSPRGNEKLFF.

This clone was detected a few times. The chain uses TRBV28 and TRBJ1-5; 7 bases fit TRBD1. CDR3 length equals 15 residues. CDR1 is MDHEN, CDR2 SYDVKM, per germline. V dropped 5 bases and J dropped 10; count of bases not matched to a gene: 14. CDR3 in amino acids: CASSPSGTVDDPQHF. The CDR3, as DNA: TGTGCCAGCAGTCCTTCCGGGACAGTGGATGATCCCCAGCATTTT.

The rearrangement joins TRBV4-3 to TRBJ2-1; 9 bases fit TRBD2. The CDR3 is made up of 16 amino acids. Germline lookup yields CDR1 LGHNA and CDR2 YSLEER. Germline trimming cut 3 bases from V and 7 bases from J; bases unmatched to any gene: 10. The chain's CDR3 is CASSHYSGGKYNEQFF. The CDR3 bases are TGCGCCAGCAGCCATTATAGCGGGGGCAAGTATAATGAGCAGTTCTTC.

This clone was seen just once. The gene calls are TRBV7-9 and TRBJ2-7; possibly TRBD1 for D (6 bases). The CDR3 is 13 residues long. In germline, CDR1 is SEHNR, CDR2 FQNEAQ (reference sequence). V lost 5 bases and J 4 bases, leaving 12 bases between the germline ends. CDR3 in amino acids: CASSLDSSYEQYF. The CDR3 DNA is TGTGCCAGCAGCCTGGACAGCTCATACGAGCAGTACTTC. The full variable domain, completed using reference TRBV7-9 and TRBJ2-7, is DTGVSQNPRHKITKRGQNVTFRCDPISEHNRLYWYRQTLGQGPEFLTYFQNEAQLEKSRLLSDRFSAERPKGSFSTLEIQRTEQGDSAMYLCASSLDSSYEQYFGPGTRLTVT.

The CDR3 DNA reads TGTGCCAGCAGTTTTCGACTCGCCTACAATGAGCAGTTCTTC. As protein: CASSFRLAYNEQFF. The chain recombines TRBV6-5 with TRBJ2-1; no clear D gene. The CDR3 runs to 14 residues. Trimming took off 4 bases at V and 2 bases at J, with 9 bases between the two ends. From germline, CDR1 is MNHEY and CDR2 SVGAGI.

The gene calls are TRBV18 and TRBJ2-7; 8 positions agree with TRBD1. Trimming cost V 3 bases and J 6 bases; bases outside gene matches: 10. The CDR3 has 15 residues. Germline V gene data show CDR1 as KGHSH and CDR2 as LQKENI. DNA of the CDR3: TGTGCCAGCTCACCCGAGGACAGGGCTTCTATCGAGCAGTACTTC. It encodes CASSPEDRASIEQYF.

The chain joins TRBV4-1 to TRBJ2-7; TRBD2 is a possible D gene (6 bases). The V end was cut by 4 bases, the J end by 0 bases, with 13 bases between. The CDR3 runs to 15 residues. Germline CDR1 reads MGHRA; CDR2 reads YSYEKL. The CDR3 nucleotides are TGCGCCAGCAGCCCGGGACTCCTTGTCTCCTACGAGCAGTACTTC. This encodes CASSPGLLVSYEQYF.

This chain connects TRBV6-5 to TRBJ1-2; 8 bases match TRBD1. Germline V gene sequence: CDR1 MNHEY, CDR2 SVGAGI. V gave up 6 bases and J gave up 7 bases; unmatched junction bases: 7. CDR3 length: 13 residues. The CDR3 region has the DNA TGTGCCAGCAGCTCCGACAGGGGAGCTGGCTACACCTTC. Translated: CASSSDRGAGYTF.

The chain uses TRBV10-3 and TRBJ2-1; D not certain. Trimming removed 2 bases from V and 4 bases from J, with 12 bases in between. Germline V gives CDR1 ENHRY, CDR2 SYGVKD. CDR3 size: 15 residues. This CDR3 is CAISEVGTTYNEQFF. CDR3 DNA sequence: TGTGCCATCAGTGAGGTAGGAACGACTTACAATGAGCAGTTCTTC.

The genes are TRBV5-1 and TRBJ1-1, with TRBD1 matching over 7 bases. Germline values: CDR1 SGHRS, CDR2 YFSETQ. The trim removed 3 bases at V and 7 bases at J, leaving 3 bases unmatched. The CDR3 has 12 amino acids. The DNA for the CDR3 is TGCGCCAGCAGCTCGGGACAGATTGAAGCTTTCTTT. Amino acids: CASSSGQIEAFF.

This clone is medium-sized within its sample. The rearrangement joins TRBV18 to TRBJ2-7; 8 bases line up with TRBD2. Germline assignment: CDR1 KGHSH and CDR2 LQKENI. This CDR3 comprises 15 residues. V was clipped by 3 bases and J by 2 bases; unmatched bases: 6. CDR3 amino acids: CASSPSRLAPYEQYF. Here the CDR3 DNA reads TGTGCCAGCTCACCGAGTCGACTAGCGCCCTACGAGCAGTACTTC.

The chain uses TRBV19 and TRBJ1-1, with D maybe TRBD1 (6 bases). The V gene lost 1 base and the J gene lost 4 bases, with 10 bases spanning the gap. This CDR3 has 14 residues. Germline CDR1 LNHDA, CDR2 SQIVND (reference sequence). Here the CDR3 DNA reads TGTGCCAGTAGTATAGGGCAGGGGCGCACTGAAGCTTTCTTT. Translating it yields CASSIGQGRTEAFF.

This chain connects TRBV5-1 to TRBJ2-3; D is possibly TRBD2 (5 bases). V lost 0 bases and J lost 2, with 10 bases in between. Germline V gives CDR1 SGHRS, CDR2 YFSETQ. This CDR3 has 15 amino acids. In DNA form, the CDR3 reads TGCGCCAGCAGCTTGGGGTCTAGCTCCACAGATACGCAGTATTTT. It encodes CASSLGSSSTDTQYF.

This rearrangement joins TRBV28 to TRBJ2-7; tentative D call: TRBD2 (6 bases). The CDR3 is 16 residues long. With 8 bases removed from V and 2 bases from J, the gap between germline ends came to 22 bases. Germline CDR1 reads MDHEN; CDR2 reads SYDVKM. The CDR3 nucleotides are TGTGCCAGCGTCCCTCGGGACTCCCTCTCGGCCTACGAGCAGTACTTC. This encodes CASVPRDSLSAYEQYF.

DNA of the CDR3: TGTGCCAGCAGCCCCCGCCAGGGTATGCGCACAGATACGCAGTATTTT. This sequence encodes CASSPRQGMRTDTQYF. The chain employs TRBV14 and TRBJ2-3; a weak D match, TRBD1 (5 bases). V lost 4 bases and J 1 base, leaving 15 bases between the germline ends. The germline gives CDR1 SGHDN, CDR2 FVKESK. This CDR3 spans 16 amino acids. The variable domain in full, with the rest retrieved from reference TRBV14 and TRBJ2-3, is EAGVTQFPSHSVIEKGQTVTLRCDPISGHDNLYWYRRVMGKEIKFLLHFVKESKQDESGMPNNRFLAERTGGTYSTLKVQPAELEDSGVYFCASSPRQGMRTDTQYFGPGTRLTVL.

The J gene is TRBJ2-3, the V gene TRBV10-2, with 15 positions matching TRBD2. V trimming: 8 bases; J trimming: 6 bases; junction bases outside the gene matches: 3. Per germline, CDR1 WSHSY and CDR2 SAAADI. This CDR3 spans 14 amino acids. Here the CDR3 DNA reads TGCGCCAGCGGACTAGCGGGGGGGTTGGATACGCAGTATTTT. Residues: CASGLAGGLDTQYF.

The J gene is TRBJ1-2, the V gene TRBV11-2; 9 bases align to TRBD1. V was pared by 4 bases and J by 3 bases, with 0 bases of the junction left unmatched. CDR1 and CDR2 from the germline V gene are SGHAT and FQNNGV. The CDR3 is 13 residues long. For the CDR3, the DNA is TGTGCCAGCAGCTGGGACAGGGACTATGGCTACACCTTC. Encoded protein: CASSWDRDYGYTF.

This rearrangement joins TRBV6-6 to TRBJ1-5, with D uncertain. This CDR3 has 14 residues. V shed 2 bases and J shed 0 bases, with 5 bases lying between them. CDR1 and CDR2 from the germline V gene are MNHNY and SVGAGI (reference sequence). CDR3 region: CASSYVDSNQPQHF. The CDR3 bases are TGTGCCAGCAGTTACGTAGATAGCAATCAGCCCCAGCATTTT.

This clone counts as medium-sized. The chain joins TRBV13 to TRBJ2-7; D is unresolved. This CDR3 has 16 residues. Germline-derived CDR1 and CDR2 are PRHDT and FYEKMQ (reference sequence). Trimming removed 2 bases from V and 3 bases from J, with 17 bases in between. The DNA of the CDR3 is TGTGCCAGCAGCTTATACCGGCAGGCAGTAGTCTACGAGCAGTACTTC. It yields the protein CASSLYRQAVVYEQYF.

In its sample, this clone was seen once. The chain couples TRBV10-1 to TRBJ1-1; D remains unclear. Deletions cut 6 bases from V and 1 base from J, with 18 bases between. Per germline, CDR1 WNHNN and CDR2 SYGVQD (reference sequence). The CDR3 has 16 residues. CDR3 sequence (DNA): TGCGCCAGCAGCCCCCTGGCCGACATAGAGAACACTGAAGCTTTCTTT. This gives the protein CASSPLADIENTEAFF.

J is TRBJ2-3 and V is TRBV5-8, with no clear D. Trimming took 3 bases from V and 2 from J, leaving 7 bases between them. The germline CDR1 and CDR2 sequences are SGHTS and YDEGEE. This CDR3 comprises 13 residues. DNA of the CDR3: TGTGCCAGCAGCTCCTCCCCCACAGATACGCAGTATTTT. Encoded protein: CASSSSPTDTQYF.